Listed here are 23 T cell receptor beta chains from one sample, sequenced in a study of T-cell memory formation after mild COVID-19. One entry per CDR3 protein, called by TCRdb with MiXCR from the 5' RACE reads. The repertoire holds some 100,000 distinct CDR3 sequences, roughly 10% seen once, with about 40% in the top ten. Sequenced sample: PBMCs or a T cell subset sorted from them (not recorded which). The origin of the receptors is a young man who had mild COVID-19 (a few samples of this study predate the infection). Cell type and time point are not known.

The gene calls are TRBV20-1 and TRBJ2-1; TRBD2 agrees at 11 bases. Unmatched junction bases numbered 2, after V lost 6 bases and J lost 4 bases. CDR1 and CDR2 from the germline V gene are DFQATT and SNEGSKA (reference sequence). The CDR3 is made up of 13 amino acids. This chain's CDR3 is CSARTSGYNEQFF. The CDR3 DNA reads as TGCAGTGCAAGGACTAGCGGGTACAATGAGCAGTTCTTC.

This clonotype has a handful of counts. V gene TRBV5-1 combines with J gene TRBJ2-7, with no clear D. Trimming left V 0 bases short and J 2 bases short, with 6 bases between. Per the germline V gene, CDR1 is SGHRS and CDR2 is YFSETQ. The length of the CDR3 is 13 residues. The CDR3 here is CASSLESTYEQYF. The CDR3 bases are TGCGCCAGCAGCTTGGAGTCAACCTACGAGCAGTACTTC. Together with reference TRBV5-1 and TRBJ2-7, the CDR3 gives the full variable domain: KAGVTQTPRYLIKTRGQQVTLSCSPISGHRSVSWYQQTPGQGLQFLFEYFSETQRNKGNFPGRFSGRQFSNSRSEMNVSTLELGDSALYLCASSLESTYEQYFGPGTRLTVT.

This clonotype occurred a few times. The chain has TRBV7-6 and TRBJ2-1; a possible D gene is TRBD2 (5 bases). Trimming stripped 5 bases from V and 7 bases from J, with 15 bases between. The CDR3 has 14 amino acids. The germline CDR1 and CDR2 sequences are SGHVS and FNYEAQ. CDR3 region: CASSRGPSDNEQFF. The DNA for the CDR3 is TGTGCCAGCAGCCGAGGGCCCAGCGATAATGAGCAGTTCTTC.

The chain has TRBV4-2 and TRBJ2-3; tentatively, D is TRBD1 or TRBD2 (6 bases each). Germline V gene data show CDR1 as LGHNA and CDR2 as YNFKEQ. CDR3 length: 16 residues. The V gene lost 1 base and the J gene lost 3 bases, with 14 bases spanning the gap. The CDR3 region has the DNA TGTGCCAGCAGCCAAGGTGTGACGGGGGCTACAGATACGCAGTATTTT. Its translation: CASSQGVTGATDTQYF.

This clonotype showed up just a few times. The V and J genes are TRBV13 and TRBJ2-5, with D possibly TRBD1 on 5 matching bases. The CDR3 consists of 15 residues. With 3 bases removed from V and 2 bases from J, the gap between germline ends came to 13 bases. The germline V gene has CDR1 PRHDT and CDR2 FYEKMQ (reference sequence). CDR3 sequence (DNA): TGTGCCAGCAGCTTTCAAGAACAGGCACAAGAGACCCAGTACTTC. Its translation: CASSFQEQAQETQYF. The full variable domain, with the rest looked up from reference TRBV13 and TRBJ2-5, is AAGVIQSPRHLIKEKRETATLKCYPIPRHDTVYWYQQGPGQDPQFLISFYEKMQSDKGSIPDRFSAQQFSDYHSELNMSSLELGDSALYFCASSFQEQAQETQYFGPGTRLLVL.

This clonotype was seen once. The V gene is TRBV12-3 or TRBV12-4, the J gene TRBJ1-2, with D possibly matching TRBD1 (6 bases). V was shortened by 6 bases and J by 6 bases, with 14 bases between the two germline ends. There are 13 residues in the CDR3. The CDR3 nucleotides read TGTGCCAGCAGCCAGTGGGGGCCGGATGGCTACACCTTC. It encodes CASSQWGPDGYTF.

There are a few counts of this clonotype. V gene TRBV6-2 or TRBV6-3 combines with J gene TRBJ1-1; no reliable D call. V dropped 7 bases and J dropped 0 bases, with 12 bases sitting between them. The CDR3 length is 14 residues. The germline V gene has CDR1 MNHEY and CDR2 SVGEGT. This CDR3 is CASTEVRVNTEAFF. The CDR3 bases are TGTGCCAGCACAGAGGTTAGGGTGAACACTGAAGCTTTCTTT.

This clonotype was detected many times. The V gene is TRBV7-2, the J gene TRBJ2-5, with 9 bases matching TRBD2. Germline V gene sequence: CDR1 SGHTA, CDR2 FQGNSA. This CDR3 has 16 amino acids. V dropped 2 bases and J dropped 4; count of bases not matched to a gene: 8. The CDR3 coding sequence is TGTGCCAGCAGCTTAAGGCTAGCGGGGTTCGGAGAGACCCAGTACTTC. Translated: CASSLRLAGFGETQYF.

The chain has TRBV3-1 and TRBJ1-2; D gene ambiguous. The length of the CDR3 is 15 residues. CDR1 and CDR2 from the germline V gene are LGHDT and YNNKEL (reference sequence). V lost 4 bases and J 7 bases, leaving 19 bases between the germline ends. DNA for the CDR3: TGTGCCAGCAGCCCTCGGCGGGCCGTCTGGAGTGGCTACACCTTC. It codes for CASSPRRAVWSGYTF.

V is TRBV11-2 and J is TRBJ2-5; D gene uncertain. Germline CDR1 and CDR2: SGHAT and FQNNGV. The length of the CDR3 is 15 residues. V lost 3 bases, J lost 1 base, and 12 bases lay in between. Here the CDR3 reads CASSFWQEVQETQYF. In nucleotides, the CDR3 is TGTGCCAGCAGCTTTTGGCAGGAAGTCCAAGAGACCCAGTACTTC.

V is TRBV7-3 and J is TRBJ1-1; D call uncertain. This CDR3 comprises 15 residues. CDR1 and CDR2 from the germline V gene are SGHTA and FQGTGA. With 3 bases removed from V and 3 bases from J, the gap between germline ends came to 14 bases. The CDR3 DNA sequence: TGTGCCAGCAGCTTGACACCCAGCCAGTACACTGAAGCTTTCTTT. Amino acids: CASSLTPSQYTEAFF.

V usage is TRBV7-2 and J usage is TRBJ1-2, with TRBD1 identical over 8 bases. Germline CDR1 SGHTA, CDR2 FQGNSA. This CDR3 is 14 amino acids long. Germline trimming cut 11 bases from V and 6 bases from J; bases unmatched to any gene: 14. CDR3 sequence: CAGGPPDRDHGYTF. The CDR3 bases are TGTGCCGGCGGTCCCCCGGACAGGGATCATGGCTACACCTTC. The variable domain in full, with the rest retrieved from reference TRBV7-2 and TRBJ1-2, is GAGVSQSPSNKVTEKGKDVELRCDPISGHTALYWYRQSLGQGLEFLIYFQGNSAPDKSGLPSDRFSAERTGGSVSTLTIQRTQQEDSAVYLCAGGPPDRDHGYTFGSGTRLTVV.

This clonotype has ten or more counts. This chain links TRBV10-3 with TRBJ2-7; D unresolved. V gave up 2 bases and J gave up 3 bases, with 11 bases separating them. This CDR3 has 14 amino acids. Germline loops: CDR1 ENHRY, CDR2 SYGVKD. The CDR3 here is CAISETTNHYEQYF. As DNA, the CDR3 is TGTGCCATCAGTGAGACAACTAACCACTACGAGCAGTACTTC.

V gene TRBV7-9 combines with J gene TRBJ2-1; D might be TRBD2 (6 bases). V lost 1 base, J lost 5 bases, and 12 bases lay in between. From germline, CDR1 is SEHNR and CDR2 FQNEAQ (reference sequence). The CDR3 has 15 amino acids. CDR3 in amino acids: CASSLVGRTNNEQFF. The DNA of the CDR3 is TGTGCCAGCAGCTTAGTTGGTAGGACTAACAATGAGCAGTTCTTC.

In this sample, this clonotype turned up a few times. The chain has TRBV12-3 or TRBV12-4 and TRBJ1-5, with 8 bases that match TRBD1. The CDR3 is 16 amino acids. The V segment lost 8 bases and the J segment 6 bases; nucleotides outside the gene matches: 15. The CDR3 DNA follows: TGTGCCAGCGAGTTTGCCGGTGGGGACAGGACTCAGCCCCAGCATTTT. Its translation is CASEFAGGDRTQPQHF.

The chain links TRBV12-3 or TRBV12-4 to TRBJ1-1; tentatively, D is TRBD1 (5 bases). This CDR3 spans 14 amino acids. The V end was cut by 7 bases, the J end by 0 bases, with 12 bases between. The chain's CDR3 is CASIFAGLNTEAFF. CDR3 in DNA: TGTGCCAGCATATTCGCAGGGTTGAACACTGAAGCTTTCTTT.

This sequence joins TRBV24-1 and TRBJ2-1; 9 bases are shared with TRBD2. This CDR3 is built from 14 residues. Germline loops: CDR1 KGHDR, CDR2 SFDVKD. After removal of 5 bases from V and 10 bases from J, the junction contained 8 bases not matched to a gene. CDR3 amino acids: CATSAPGLAAEQFF. The CDR3 nucleotides read TGTGCCACCAGTGCCCCGGGACTAGCAGCGGAGCAGTTCTTC.

The chain couples TRBV30 to TRBJ1-5; D possibly corresponds to TRBD1 (5 bases). Trimming left V 2 bases short and J 1 base short, with 12 bases between. Per the germline V gene, CDR1 is GTSNPN and CDR2 is SVGIG (reference sequence). The CDR3 runs to 15 residues. The CDR3 region has the DNA TGTGCCTGGAGTCCCCTGCGGGGGAGCAATCAGCCCCAGCATTTT. It encodes CAWSPLRGSNQPQHF.

This clonotype was found a few times. This sequence joins TRBV7-9 and TRBJ2-2; D not certain. The CDR3 loop spans 15 amino acids. V was shortened by 5 bases and J by 4 bases, with 14 bases between the two germline ends. Germline CDR1 is SEHNR and CDR2 is FQNEAQ (reference sequence). CDR3 coding DNA: TGTGCCAGCAGCGCGATCGTAGACTTCACCGGGGAGCTGTTTTTT. Protein product: CASSAIVDFTGELFF.

This clonotype was found once. This chain uses TRBV20-1 with TRBJ2-1, with a possible D match to TRBD2 (5 bases). With 1 base removed from V and 9 bases from J, the gap between germline ends came to 7 bases. This CDR3 contains 11 residues. Germline values: CDR1 DFQATT, CDR2 SNEGSKA (reference sequence). The CDR3 region has the DNA TGCAGTGCTAGAGCCCGGGGTGAGCAGTTCTTC. Amino acid sequence: CSARARGEQFF.

This clonotype was counted a few times. The rearrangement uses TRBV7-9 and TRBJ2-7; 7 nucleotides align to TRBD1. The CDR3 totals 13 residues. Trimming removed 5 bases from V and 7 bases from J; junction bases left unmatched: 8. Germline V gene data show CDR1 as SEHNR and CDR2 as FQNEAQ (reference sequence). This chain's CDR3 is CASSLGQAREQYF. In DNA, the CDR3 is TGTGCCAGCAGCCTTGGACAGGCCAGGGAGCAGTACTTC.

This clonotype was observed a few times. This chain connects TRBV5-6 to TRBJ2-1; D gene uncertain. From germline, CDR1 is SGHDT and CDR2 YYEEEE. This CDR3 has 13 residues. V lost 7 bases and J lost 3, with 11 bases in between. CDR3 nucleotides: TGTGCCAGCTTCGGTGGGTTCTACAATGAGCAGTTCTTC. Amino acids: CASFGGFYNEQFF.

This clonotype came up once. CDR3 bases: TGTGCCAGCAGCGCCGGGACAGGGTACTACGAGCAGTACGTC. Translating gives CASSAGTGYYEQYV. V and J are TRBV2 and TRBJ2-7; TRBD1 matches 9 bases. CDR1 and CDR2 (germline): SNHLY, FYNNEI. With 6 bases clipped from V and 3 bases from J, the junction kept 6 bases outside the gene matches. The CDR3 runs 14 residues.